The 10 T cell receptor beta chains in this list originate from one sample, sequenced in a study of blood T cells in healthy people across ages (dated by TCRdb to 2014 to 2015). Library creation used 5' RACE. The sequencing machine was an Illumina HiSeq 2500. A second roughly 6 to 11 cycle PCR used a sample-barcoded 5' primer and a J-beta primer mix. In-frame beta chains were kept once TCRdb had trimmed the public reads at Q25 with fastp and called clones with MiXCR. Records with the same CDR3 protein are collapsed into one entry carrying the most frequent genes and DNA. This sample lists hundreds of thousands of distinct CDR3 sequences; 58% were detected once. The top ten clones comprise roughly 20% of the sample. What was sequenced was blood. Source of these receptors: a man between 25 and 39 years old in good health.

This clonotype has more than one count but fewer than ten. The chain joins TRBV29-1 to TRBJ2-3; the match to TRBD2 covers 10 bases. V gave up 4 bases and J gave up 4 bases; unmatched junction bases: 11. CDR1 is SQVTM and CDR2 is ANQGSEA in the germline V gene. The CDR3 is made up of 16 amino acids. This CDR3 is CSVVRASGSLSDTQYF. CDR3 coding DNA: TGCAGCGTTGTGCGAGCTAGCGGGAGTTTGTCAGATACGCAGTATTTT.

This chain uses TRBV14 with TRBJ2-3; 7 nucleotides line up with TRBD2. Looked up from germline, CDR1 is SGHDN and CDR2 is FVKESK. The CDR3 contains 14 residues. The J segment lost 4 bases and the V segment lost 4 bases, leaving 5 bases of the junction unmatched. The CDR3 is CASSPQLASDTQYF. The CDR3 DNA is TGTGCCAGCAGCCCTCAACTAGCGTCAGATACGCAGTATTTT.

This clonotype was picked up a small number of times. This chain connects TRBV7-2 to TRBJ2-5; D remains unclear. The V end lost 0 bases, the J end lost 2 bases, and 7 bases lay between the germline ends. The CDR3 spans 14 residues. Germline CDR1 and CDR2: SGHTA and FQGNSA. CDR3 sequence (DNA): TGTGCCAGCAGCTTAGCGTGGCAGCAAGAGACCCAGTACTTC. It specifies CASSLAWQQETQYF. The complete variable domain, with remaining parts taken from reference TRBV7-2 and TRBJ2-5, reads GAGVSQSPSNKVTEKGKDVELRCDPISGHTALYWYRQSLGQGLEFLIYFQGNSAPDKSGLPSDRFSAERTGGSVSTLTIQRTQQEDSAVYLCASSLAWQQETQYFGPGTRLLVL.

V gene TRBV12-3 or TRBV12-4 combines with J gene TRBJ1-1; the D is unclear. The CDR3 is 15 amino acids. With 0 bases removed from V and 0 bases from J, the gap between germline ends came to 8 bases. CDR3 nucleotide sequence: TGTGCCAGCAGTTTAGCGGAATGGGTGAACACTGAAGCTTTCTTT. It translates to CASSLAEWVNTEAFF.

This chain links TRBV28 with TRBJ2-3; 9 positions agree with TRBD2. The length of the CDR3 is 13 residues. From germline, CDR1 is MDHEN and CDR2 SYDVKM. This CDR3 is CALAGGSTDTQYF. The CDR3 region has the DNA TGTGCGCTTGCGGGAGGGAGCACAGATACGCAGTATTTT.

The CDR3 region is CAWGRGGAWNEQFF. For the CDR3, the DNA is TGTGCCTGGGGTAGAGGGGGGGCGTGGAATGAGCAGTTCTTC. The chain uses TRBV30 and TRBJ2-1; possible D gene TRBD2, 7 bases. V was pared by 5 bases and J by 7 bases, with 18 bases between. In germline, CDR1 is GTSNPN, CDR2 SVGIG (reference sequence). This CDR3 has 14 residues.

This chain links TRBV20-1 with TRBJ2-5; D is possibly TRBD1 (6 bases). V gave up 6 bases and J gave up 1 base, with 12 bases separating them. The CDR3 is 13 residues long. Germline V CDR1 and CDR2: DFQATT, SNEGSKA (reference sequence). In nucleotides, the CDR3 is TGCAGTGCGAAACAGGGATTCCAAGAGACCCAGTACTTC. The encoded protein is CSAKQGFQETQYF.

The chain joins TRBV30 to TRBJ1-2, with D hard to call. CDR1 is GTSNPN and CDR2 is SVGIG in the germline V gene (reference sequence). The CDR3 is 11 residues long. V was shortened by 2 bases and J by 5 bases, with 6 bases between the two germline ends. CDR3 bases: TGTGCCTGGAGTTTCCAGTATGGCTACACCTTC. Translating it yields CAWSFQYGYTF.

The chain employs TRBV13 and TRBJ2-7; D may be TRBD1 (6 bases). This CDR3 region has 14 residues. Germline CDR1 and CDR2: PRHDT and FYEKMQ (reference sequence). Trimming removed 0 bases from V and 4 bases from J, with 10 bases in between. The CDR3 protein is CASSLGSGDYEQYF. CDR3 nucleotide sequence: TGTGCCAGCAGCTTAGGATCAGGGGATTACGAGCAGTACTTC.

The rearrangement uses TRBV7-2 and TRBJ2-1, with 9 bases aligning to TRBD2. Germline values: CDR1 SGHTA, CDR2 FQGNSA. Trimming took 1 base from V and 10 from J; bases not matched to a gene: 8. CDR3 length: 15 amino acids. CDR3 nucleotide sequence: TGTGCCAGCAGCTTAGGAGGGACTAGCCCCTCGGAGCAGTTCTTC. Residues: CASSLGGTSPSEQFF.